The TCR beta chain described here comes from a study of OX40 agonist ivuxolimab in advanced cancers. Study conclusions and caveats: At 0.1 to 3.0 mg/kg, CD4+ and CD8+ blood T cells expanded clonally by week 6. Some patients who did not respond also had low normalized T-cell clonal expansion.

As for this clone: The antigen remains undetermined.

TCRdb's copy holds only in-frame clones and misses some; the assay was immunoSEQ multiplex PCR. The table has over 60,000 clones, approximately 94% seen once; the top ten hold about a sixth. Autoimmune disease history or systemic immunosuppression excluded patients. Germline V gives CDR1 SGHKS, CDR2 YYEKEE (reference sequence). The CDR3 length is 15 residues. Trimming pared 0 bases from V and 2 bases from J, leaving 9 bases between. This chain links TRBV5-5 with TRBJ1-5, with D possibly matching TRBD1 (5 bases). This specimen consisted of CD4+ or CD8+ T cells sorted from blood, obtained in a trial of the OX40 agonist ivuxolimab. This clonotype was sampled from an adult with an advanced solid tumor such as melanoma, head and neck, liver or kidney cancer. CDR3 sequence: CASSLEGLGNQPQHF. CDR3 DNA: TGTGCCAGCAGCTTGGAGGGGCTCGGCAATCAGCCCCAGCATTTT. Full variable domain (rest looked up from reference TRBV5-5 and TRBJ1-5): DAGVTQSPTHLIKTRGQQVTLRCSPISGHKSVSWYQQVLGQGPQFIFQYYEKEERGRGNFPDRFSARQFPNYSSELNVNALLLGDSALYLCASSLEGLGNQPQHFGDGTRLSIL.